This TCR beta chain was sequenced in a study of CD8 T cells in Susac syndrome. Study details: When their blood was taken, the Susac syndrome patients had either not yet had any therapy, were taking corticosteroids, or were taking intravenous immunoglobulin alone.

Concerning this clonotype itself: Antigen: not known.

Each Susac syndrome patient had definite or probable disease by recently defined criteria. An input of roughly 0.45 to 1 ug of RNA was subjected to reverse transcription using random hexamers. One entry per CDR3 protein, called by TCRdb with MiXCR from the immunoSEQ multiplex PCR reads. The sample lists fewer than 80,000 distinct CDR3 sequences, around 94% seen once, with about 0.5% in the top ten. General observations from the study: Detection of Susac-specific public clones gave around 15 in total CD8+ repertoires and about five in CD8+ TEMRA repertoires.

The germline CDR1 and CDR2 sequences are SGHTA and FQGTGA. Trimming took off 1 base at V and 2 bases at J, with 7 bases between the two ends. The CDR3 contains 14 residues. The specimen was CD8+ T cells from PBMCs. The J gene is TRBJ2-3, the V gene TRBV7-3; the D gene could be TRBD1 or TRBD2 (5 bases each). The TCR sequence derives from a human donor with Susac syndrome. CDR3 sequence (DNA): TGTGCCAGCAGCTTAAGGGGGTTCACAGATACGCAGTATTTT. It encodes CASSLRGFTDTQYF.